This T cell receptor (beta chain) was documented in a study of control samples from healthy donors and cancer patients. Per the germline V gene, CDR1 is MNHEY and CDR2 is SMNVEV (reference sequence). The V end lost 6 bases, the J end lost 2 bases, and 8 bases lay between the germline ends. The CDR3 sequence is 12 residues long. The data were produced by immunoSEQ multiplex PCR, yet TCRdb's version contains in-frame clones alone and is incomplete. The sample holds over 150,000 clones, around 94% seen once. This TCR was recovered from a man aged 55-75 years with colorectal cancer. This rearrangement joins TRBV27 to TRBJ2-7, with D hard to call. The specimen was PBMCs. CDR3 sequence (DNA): TGTGCCAGCAGACAAATACCCTACGAGCAGTACTTC. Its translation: CASRQIPYEQYF.